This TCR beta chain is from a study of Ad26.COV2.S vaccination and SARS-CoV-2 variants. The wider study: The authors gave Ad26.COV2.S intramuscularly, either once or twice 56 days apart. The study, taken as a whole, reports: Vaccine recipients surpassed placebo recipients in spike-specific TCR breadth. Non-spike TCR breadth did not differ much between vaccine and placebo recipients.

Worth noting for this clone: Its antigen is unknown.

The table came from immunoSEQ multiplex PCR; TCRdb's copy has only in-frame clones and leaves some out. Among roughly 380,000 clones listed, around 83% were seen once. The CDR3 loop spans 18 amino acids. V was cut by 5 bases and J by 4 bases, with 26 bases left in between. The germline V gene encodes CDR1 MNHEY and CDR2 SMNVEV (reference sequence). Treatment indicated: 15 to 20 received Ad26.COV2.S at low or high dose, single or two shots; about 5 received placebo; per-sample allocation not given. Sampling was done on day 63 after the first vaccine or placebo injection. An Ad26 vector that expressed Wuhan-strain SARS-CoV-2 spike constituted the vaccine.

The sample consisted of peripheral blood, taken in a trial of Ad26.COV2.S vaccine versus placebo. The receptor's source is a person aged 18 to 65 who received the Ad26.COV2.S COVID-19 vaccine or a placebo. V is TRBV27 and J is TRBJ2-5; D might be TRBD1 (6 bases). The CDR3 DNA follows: TGTGCCAGCAGTCCCTTACAAGAACAGGGCACAGCTGCAGAGACCCAGTACTTC. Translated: CASSPLQEQGTAAETQYF.